Sequencing of this TCR beta chain was carried out in a study of blood T cell repertoires in COVID-19. V shed 1 base, J shed 5 bases, and the junction held 2 bases outside the gene matches. The length of the CDR3 is 14 residues. In germline, CDR1 is KGHSH, CDR2 LQKENI. This table comes from immunoSEQ multiplex PCR, and its TCRdb copy is limited to in-frame clones, with some not included. The table records about 140,000 clones, 80% to 90% of them present only once. Material: peripheral blood. J is TRBJ2-5 and V is TRBV18, with 9 nucleotides matching TRBD2. This receptor was obtained from a middle-aged woman with acute or convalescent COVID-19. CDR3 sequence reads: CASSPLAGDETQYF. The CDR3 DNA follows: TGTGCCAGCTCACCACTAGCGGGAGATGAGACCCAGTACTTC. Full variable domain (missing parts from reference TRBV18 and TRBJ2-5): NAGVMQNPRHLVRRRGQEARLRCSPMKGHSHVYWYRQLPEEGLKFMVYLQKENIIDESGMPKERFSAEFPKEGPSILRIQQVVRGDSAAYFCASSPLAGDETQYFGPGTRLLVL.